The clone carrying this TCR beta chain was seen just once. The V segment lost 4 bases and the J segment 2 bases; nucleotides outside the gene matches: 3. The CDR3 runs to 15 residues. Germline V gene sequence: CDR1 SGHRS, CDR2 YFSETQ. Measured with immunoSEQ multiplex PCR; TCRdb has only the in-frame clones, and not every one. The sample contains 1,500,000 or so clones, around 97% of which appear only once. The record originates from a study of shared clonotypes between healthy human individuals. This receptor was obtained from a man aged 30 to 39 in good health. This chain connects TRBV5-1 to TRBJ2-2; 9 nucleotides agree with TRBD2. Sequenced: naive CD4+ T cells sorted from blood. Subset defined: CD45RA+ positively selected. CDR3 nucleotide sequence: TGCGCCAGCAGCATGACTAGCGGAAACACCGGGGAGCTGTTTTTT. This codes for CASSMTSGNTGELFF.